Below, one T cell receptor beta chain is given with its context. This specimen comes from a study of monozygotic twins with inflammatory bowel disease. CDR1 and CDR2 (germline): DFQATT, SNEGSKA (reference sequence). There are 15 residues in the CDR3. From its re-call of the 5' RACE reads, TCRdb lists each CDR3 protein once, without DNA. This repertoire includes tens of thousands of distinct CDR3 sequences. The sample was blood. The receptor was isolated from a human donor with ulcerative colitis or Crohn's disease, or a healthy co-twin of an affected twin (not recorded which). This chain links TRBV20-1 with TRBJ2-5; TCRdb gives TRBD1 as the D gene, but with no DNA this cannot be confirmed. Here the CDR3 reads CSASNRGAIGETQYF.